This entry is about one T cell receptor beta chain. The sample comes from a study of T cell changes during pregnancy in multiple sclerosis. V lost 3 bases to trimming and J lost 11 bases, with 9 bases between them. The CDR3 is 12 residues long. In germline, CDR1 is SGDLS, CDR2 YYNGEE. Here immunoSEQ multiplex PCR was the method, and the copy in TCRdb shows in-frame clones only, minus some. Seen here are 50,000 or so clones, 80% to 95% observed once, and the top ten hold 2% to 2.5%. The chain joins TRBV9 to TRBJ1-6; maybe TRBD1 (6 bases). This specimen was peripheral blood, taken in the third trimester of pregnancy. This clonotype originated in a female donor with multiple sclerosis, enrolled in a pregnancy study. The CDR3 DNA is TGTGCCAGCAGCGCACAGGGCCCACCCCTCCACTTT. The encoded protein is CASSAQGPPLHF.